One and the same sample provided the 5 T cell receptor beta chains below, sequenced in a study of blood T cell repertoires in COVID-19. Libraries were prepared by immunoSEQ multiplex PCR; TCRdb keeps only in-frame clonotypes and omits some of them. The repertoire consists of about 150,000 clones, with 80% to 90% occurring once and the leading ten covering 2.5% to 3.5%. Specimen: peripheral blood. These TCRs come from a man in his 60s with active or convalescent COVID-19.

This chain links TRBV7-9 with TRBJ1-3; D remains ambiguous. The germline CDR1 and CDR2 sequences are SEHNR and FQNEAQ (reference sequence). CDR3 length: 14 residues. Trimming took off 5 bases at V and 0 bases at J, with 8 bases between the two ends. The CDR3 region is CASSPSSSGNTIYF. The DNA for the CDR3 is TGTGCCAGCAGCCCAAGTAGCTCTGGAAACACCATATATTTT.

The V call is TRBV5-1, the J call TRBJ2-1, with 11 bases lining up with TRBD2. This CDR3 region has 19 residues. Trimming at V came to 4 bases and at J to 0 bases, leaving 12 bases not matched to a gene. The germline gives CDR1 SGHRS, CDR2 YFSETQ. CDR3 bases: TGCGCCAGCAGCAGCCCTAGCGGGAGGTCTTTGTACTCCTACAATGAGCAGTTCTTC. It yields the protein CASSSPSGRSLYSYNEQFF.

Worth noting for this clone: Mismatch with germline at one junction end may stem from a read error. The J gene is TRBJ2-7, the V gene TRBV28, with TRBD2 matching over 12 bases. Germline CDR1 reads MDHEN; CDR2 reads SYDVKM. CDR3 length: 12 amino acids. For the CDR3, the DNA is TGTGCCAGCAGCCCCTTGACTAGCGGGAGATCCTTC. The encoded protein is CASSPLTSGRSF.

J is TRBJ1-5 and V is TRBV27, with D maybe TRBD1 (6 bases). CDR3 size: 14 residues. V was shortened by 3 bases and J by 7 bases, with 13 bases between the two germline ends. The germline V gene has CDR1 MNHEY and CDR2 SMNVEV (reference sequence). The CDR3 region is CASSLGTGQQPQHF. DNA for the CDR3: TGTGCCAGCAGTTTGGGCACAGGGCAGCAGCCCCAGCATTTT.

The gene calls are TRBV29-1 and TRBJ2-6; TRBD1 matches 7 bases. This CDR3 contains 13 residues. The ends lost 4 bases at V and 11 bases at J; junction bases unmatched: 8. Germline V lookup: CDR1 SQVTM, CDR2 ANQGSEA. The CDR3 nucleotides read TGCAGCGTTGCTGACAGGGCAAACGACGTCCTGACTTTC. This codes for CSVADRANDVLTF.